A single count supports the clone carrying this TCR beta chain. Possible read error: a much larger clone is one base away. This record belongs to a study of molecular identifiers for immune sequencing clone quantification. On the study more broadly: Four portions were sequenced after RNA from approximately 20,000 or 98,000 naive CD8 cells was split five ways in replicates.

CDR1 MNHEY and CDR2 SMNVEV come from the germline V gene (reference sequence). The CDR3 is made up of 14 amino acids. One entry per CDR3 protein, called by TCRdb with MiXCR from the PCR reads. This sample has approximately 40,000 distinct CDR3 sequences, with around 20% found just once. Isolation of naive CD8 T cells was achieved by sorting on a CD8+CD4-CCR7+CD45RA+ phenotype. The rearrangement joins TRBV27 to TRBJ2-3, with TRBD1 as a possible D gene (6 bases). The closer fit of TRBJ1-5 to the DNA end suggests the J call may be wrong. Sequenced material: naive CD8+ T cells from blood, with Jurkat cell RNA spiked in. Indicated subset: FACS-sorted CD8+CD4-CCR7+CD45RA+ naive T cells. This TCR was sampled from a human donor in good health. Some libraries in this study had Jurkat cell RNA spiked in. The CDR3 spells CASSIQQGGGTQHF. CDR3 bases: TGTGCCAGCAGTATCCAACAGGGAGGAGGTACGCAGCATTTT.